The entry that follows covers one T cell receptor (beta chain) sequence. The CDR3 has 18 amino acids. The germline CDR1 and CDR2 sequences are MGHRA and YSYEKL. With 1 base clipped from V and 4 bases from J, the junction kept 5 bases outside the gene matches. This sample is part of a study of cytomegalovirus exposure and HLA in healthy donors. The PCR contained 60 Vbeta and 13 Jbeta primers. Assay used: immunoSEQ multiplex PCR; TCRdb lists only in-frame clones, some missing. The table records 200,000 to 250,000 clones, approximately 70% of them present only once. The source material was PBMCs. The sequence came from a woman aged 25 to 39 in good health and CMV-seronegative. The chain uses TRBV4-1 and TRBJ1-6; 12 bases map to TRBD1. CDR3 bases: TGCGCCAGCAGCCAAGTACCGGGACAGGGGGCGTATAATTCACCCCTCCACTTT. Translating it yields CASSQVPGQGAYNSPLHF.